The 9 T cell receptor beta chains reported below all come from one sample, sequenced in a study of human T cells and chemical hapten exposure. MiXCR, applied by TCRdb to the RACE reads, yields one record per CDR3 protein. Of 150,000 to 200,000 distinct CDR3 sequences in the sample, around 15% were seen once. This sample's time point: patch test 1, 2 weeks after DPC sensitization. Treatment here: therapeutic diphenylcyclopropenone sensitization with weekly scalp DPC. The sequenced sample was whole blood, obtained in connection with sensitization to the hapten diphenylcyclopropenone (DPC). The receptors come from a woman in her 30s with alopecia areata. Some clones in this sample may be carry-over from other donors' samples.

In its sample, this clonotype was seen a few times. This sequence joins TRBV20-1 and TRBJ2-7, with 9 bases lining up with TRBD1. The CDR3 is 15 residues long. CDR1 DFQATT and CDR2 SNEGSKA come from the germline V gene (reference sequence). Trimming took 2 bases from V and 5 from J; bases not matched to a gene: 10. This CDR3 reads CSARPLDRGYDEQYF. CDR3 nucleotide sequence: TGCAGTGCTAGACCTCTGGACAGGGGATACGACGAGCAGTACTTC.

The chain is built from TRBV7-2 and TRBJ2-5, with no clear D. This CDR3 is built from 16 residues. Trimming stripped 2 bases from V and 5 bases from J, with 18 bases between. Germline-derived CDR1 and CDR2 are SGHTA and FQGNSA. The CDR3 is CASSLPTTHWAETQYF. Here the CDR3 DNA reads TGTGCCAGCAGCTTACCAACTACCCACTGGGCGGAGACCCAGTACTTC.

The chain carries TRBV20-1 and TRBJ2-5; 8 bases align to TRBD2. The CDR3 spans 16 residues. Trimming at V came to 6 bases and at J to 5 bases, leaving 17 bases not matched to a gene. Germline assignment: CDR1 DFQATT and CDR2 SNEGSKA (reference sequence). This CDR3 reads CSAPHPRGRGRETQYF. The CDR3 DNA reads TGCAGTGCCCCCCACCCTCGGGGCCGCGGGAGGGAGACCCAGTACTTC.

This clonotype was counted a few times. This sequence joins TRBV7-9 and TRBJ2-1; D call uncertain. Germline lookup yields CDR1 SEHNR and CDR2 FQNEAQ (reference sequence). Trimming left V 5 bases short and J 7 bases short, with 9 bases between. The CDR3 spans 12 residues. The CDR3: CASSTTLNEQFF. The CDR3 DNA follows: TGTGCCAGCAGCACGACTCTGAATGAGCAGTTCTTC.

The sample holds a few counts of this clonotype. This CDR3 reads CASSAGQGVYGYTF. DNA of the CDR3: TGTGCCAGCAGCGCGGGACAGGGAGTCTATGGCTACACCTTC. The rearrangement joins TRBV9 to TRBJ1-2; 9 bases match TRBD1. Germline-derived CDR1 and CDR2 are SGDLS and YYNGEE. The CDR3 has 14 residues. V was clipped by 3 bases and J by 4 bases; unmatched bases: 4.

This clonotype was seen at least ten times. The chain couples TRBV6-6 to TRBJ1-3; unclear D gene. Between the trimmed V and J ends, which lost 6 bases and 7 bases, there was a span of 10 bases. The CDR3 covers 12 residues. The germline V gene encodes CDR1 MNHNY and CDR2 SVGAGI (reference sequence). The CDR3 region is CASSPTGNTIYF. The CDR3 nucleotides are TGTGCCAGCAGCCCGACCGGGAACACCATATATTTT.

The V gene is TRBV5-1, the J gene TRBJ2-7; D not certain. V was pared by 1 base and J by 3 bases, with 8 bases between. The CDR3 sequence is 13 residues long. Germline CDR1 SGHRS, CDR2 YFSETQ. The CDR3 DNA is TGCGCCAGCAGCTTGATCCTCGGCTACGAGCAGTACTTC. It translates to CASSLILGYEQYF.

This chain uses TRBV7-3 with TRBJ2-1; D is perhaps TRBD1 or TRBD2 (5 bases each). The CDR3 consists of 13 residues. CDR1 is SGHTA and CDR2 is FQGTGA in the germline V gene. Between the trimmed V and J ends, which lost 1 base and 7 bases, there was a span of 8 bases. CDR3 amino acids: CASSLSWGNEQFF. CDR3 bases: TGTGCCAGCAGCTTAAGTTGGGGGAATGAGCAGTTCTTC.

This clonotype was counted a few times. The V gene is TRBV28, the J gene TRBJ2-2; 9 bases match TRBD2. Unmatched junction bases numbered 16, after V lost 5 bases and J lost 6 bases. This CDR3 region has 18 residues. Germline loops: CDR1 MDHEN, CDR2 SYDVKM. CDR3 nucleotides: TGTGCCAGCAGTCCCAGGGTGCCGGGACTAGCTGCATCCGGGGAGCTGTTTTTT. Protein product: CASSPRVPGLAASGELFF.